These 16 T cell receptor beta chains were all obtained from the same sample, sequenced in a study of blood T cell repertoires in COVID-19. Method: immunoSEQ multiplex PCR; TCRdb's copy keeps in-frame clones and lacks some. This sample has about 430,000 clones, with 88% found just once. Sequencing was done on a sample of PBMCs or T cells enriched from blood (not recorded which). The receptors derive from a woman aged 25 to 39 with acute COVID-19.

The V and J genes are TRBV18 and TRBJ1-2; no clear D. This CDR3 has 16 residues. V was trimmed by 3 bases and J by 3 bases, leaving 17 bases between them. The germline V gene has CDR1 KGHSH and CDR2 LQKENI. The CDR3 loop reads CASSPNQGGMDYGYTF. The DNA for the CDR3 is TGTGCCAGCTCACCGAATCAAGGAGGGATGGACTATGGCTACACCTTC.

The chain recombines TRBV5-4 with TRBJ1-1, with TRBD1 as a possible D gene (6 bases). The CDR3 extends over 14 amino acids. CDR1 is SGHNT and CDR2 is YYREEE in the germline V gene (reference sequence). Trimming cost V 3 bases and J 2 bases, with 11 bases left between them. CDR3 region: CASSWGRGNTEAFF. Here the CDR3 DNA reads TGTGCCAGCAGCTGGGGCAGGGGTAACACTGAAGCTTTCTTT.

The V gene is TRBV6-4, the J gene TRBJ2-2; D perhaps matches TRBD1 (6 bases). The V end was cut by 6 bases, the J end by 2 bases, with 19 bases between. The CDR3 spans 17 residues. The germline V gene encodes CDR1 MRHNA and CDR2 SNTAGT. The CDR3 DNA is TGTGCCAGCAGCCAAAAATGGGCAGGGGCAAACACCGGGGAGCTGTTTTTT. Protein sequence: CASSQKWAGANTGELFF.

This chain joins TRBV2 and TRBJ1-4; 12 nucleotides match TRBD1. The CDR3 has 14 amino acids. J lost 11 bases, V lost 5 bases, and 6 bases had no gene match. CDR1 and CDR2 from the germline V gene are SNHLY and FYNNEI. CDR3 bases: TGTGCCAGCAGTCCCGGGACAGGGGGCGGCAAACTGTTTTTT. Translation: CASSPGTGGGKLFF.

The chain employs TRBV5-1 and TRBJ1-6; a weak D match, TRBD1 (6 bases). Deletions cut 5 bases from V and 4 bases from J, with 13 bases between. The germline V gene has CDR1 SGHRS and CDR2 YFSETQ. The CDR3 is 15 amino acids. CDR3 protein: CASSPQGPYNSPLHF. For the CDR3, the DNA is TGCGCCAGCAGTCCGCAGGGGCCGTATAATTCACCCCTCCACTTT.

This rearrangement joins TRBV5-1 to TRBJ2-7; the match to TRBD1 covers 8 bases. The V segment lost 0 bases and the J segment 5 bases; nucleotides outside the gene matches: 7. The CDR3 consists of 15 residues. The germline gives CDR1 SGHRS, CDR2 YFSETQ. CDR3 sequence: CASSLGQGKGDEQYF. The CDR3 bases are TGCGCCAGCAGCTTGGGACAGGGGAAGGGGGACGAGCAGTACTTC.

This clone has just a few counts. The chain has TRBV29-1 and TRBJ1-1; D remains ambiguous. V was shortened by 7 bases and J by 1 base, with 13 bases between the two germline ends. Germline values: CDR1 SQVTM, CDR2 ANQGSEA. The CDR3 consists of 13 residues. CDR3 in DNA: TGCAGCGCCCACGCCCCGAGGAACACTGAAGCTTTCTTT. This translates into CSAHAPRNTEAFF.

This clone appeared a few times. This rearrangement joins TRBV19 to TRBJ1-4; D is possibly TRBD1 (6 bases). CDR1 is LNHDA and CDR2 is SQIVND in the germline V gene (reference sequence). Trimming shortened V by 6 bases and J by 0 bases, and 11 bases separated the two germline ends. This CDR3 comprises 15 residues. The CDR3 DNA sequence: TGTGCCAGTAGGCAACAGGGAACAACTAATGAAAAACTGTTTTTT. As protein: CASRQQGTTNEKLFF.

This chain uses TRBV5-1 with TRBJ2-1; maybe TRBD2 (6 bases). CDR1 is SGHRS, CDR2 YFSETQ, per germline. There are 16 residues in the CDR3. The V gene lost 4 bases and the J gene lost 6 bases, with 20 bases spanning the gap. CDR3 nucleotides: TGCGCCAGCAGCCTGGAGATAGCGGTAGTCTCCAATGAGCAGTTCTTC. Encoded protein: CASSLEIAVVSNEQFF.

This clone turned up a few times. This chain joins TRBV3-1 (or the pseudogene TRBV3-2) and TRBJ1-4, with D maybe TRBD1 (5 bases). Germline lookup yields CDR1 LGHDT and CDR2 YNNKEL (reference sequence). This CDR3 contains 13 residues. Deletions cut 10 bases from V and 8 bases from J, with 17 bases between. CDR3 protein: CATQRAGHEKLFF. For the CDR3, the DNA is TGTGCCACCCAGCGTGCGGGGCACGAAAAACTGTTTTTT.

This chain links TRBV10-3 with TRBJ1-2; tentative D call: TRBD1 (6 bases). Germline CDR1 is ENHRY and CDR2 is SYGVKD. The V end was cut by 6 bases, the J end by 0 bases, with 14 bases between. CDR3 length: 15 amino acids. The DNA for the CDR3 is TGTGCCATCAGCGAGGACAGAGCCTCTAACTATGGCTACACCTTC. This translates into CAISEDRASNYGYTF.

The V and J genes are TRBV5-5 and TRBJ1-5, with unresolved D. Trimming took off 0 bases at V and 4 bases at J, with 14 bases between the two ends. The CDR3 spans 16 residues. CDR1 is SGHKS and CDR2 is YYEKEE in the germline V gene (reference sequence). CDR3 in amino acids: CASSLDAWAENQPQHF. In nucleotides, the CDR3 is TGTGCCAGCAGCTTGGATGCTTGGGCAGAAAATCAGCCCCAGCATTTT.

Regarding this clone: At the DNA level, this CDR3 is encoded by other sequences in the same sample as well. The rearrangement joins TRBV9 to TRBJ2-7; a weak D match, TRBD1 (5 bases). Trimming pared 0 bases from V and 2 bases from J, leaving 12 bases between. Germline V CDR1 and CDR2: SGDLS, YYNGEE. CDR3 length: 15 amino acids. CDR3 sequence (DNA): TGTGCCAGCAGCGTAGGGCAGGGTCTAACCTACGAGCAGTACTTC. Protein: CASSVGQGLTYEQYF.

The DNA for the CDR3 is TGCGCCAGCAGCTTGGTGGTGACTATCAATGAGCAGTTCTTC. Translating gives CASSLVVTINEQFF. The V call is TRBV5-1, the J call TRBJ2-1; TRBD2 might be the D (5 bases). Trimming removed 0 bases at V and 6 bases at J, with 10 bases between. This CDR3 has 14 amino acids. Germline lookup yields CDR1 SGHRS and CDR2 YFSETQ.

There are a few counts of this clone. The V call is TRBV20-1, the J call TRBJ1-2, with D unresolved. V was clipped by 1 base and J by 4 bases, with 4 bases between them. The germline V gene has CDR1 DFQATT and CDR2 SNEGSKA (reference sequence). This CDR3 has 11 amino acids. The CDR3 DNA sequence: TGCAGTGCTAGAGTATCCTATGGCTACACCTTC. Translating gives CSARVSYGYTF.

As DNA, the CDR3 is TGTGCCAGCAGCTTAGTGGCAGGGGAGCTCACAGATACGCAGTATTTT. Translating it yields CASSLVAGELTDTQYF. The chain employs TRBV13 and TRBJ2-3; D may be TRBD1 (6 bases). The CDR3 sequence is 16 residues long. The V end lost 1 base, the J end lost 2 bases, and 13 bases lay between the germline ends. CDR1 is PRHDT and CDR2 is FYEKMQ in the germline V gene (reference sequence).